The 20 T cell receptor beta chains below were found in one sample sequenced in a study of technical replicates of blood from a handful of donors. Generated by immunoSEQ multiplex PCR, the TCRdb table keeps only in-frame clones and is missing some. The sample has approximately 79,000 clones, 97% seen once. Sequencing used T cells isolated from PBMCs. Source of these receptors: a human donor in good health.

This chain uses TRBV19 with TRBJ2-7; TRBD2 matches at 12 bases. There are 19 residues in the CDR3. The germline V gene has CDR1 LNHDA and CDR2 SQIVND (reference sequence). Losses at the gene ends were 6 bases for V and 1 base for J; bases not matched to a gene: 16. Here the CDR3 reads CASRSTAPGLAGVSYEQYF. For the CDR3, the DNA is TGTGCCAGTAGAAGTACGGCTCCGGGACTAGCGGGTGTTTCCTACGAGCAGTACTTC.

The genes are TRBV30 and TRBJ1-3, with D hard to call. V shed 3 bases and J shed 0 bases, with 12 bases lying between them. This CDR3 is built from 15 residues. Per germline, CDR1 GTSNPN and CDR2 SVGIG (reference sequence). As DNA, the CDR3 is TGTGCCTGGAGAGAGGGCACGAGCTCTGGAAACACCATATATTTT. As protein: CAWREGTSSGNTIYF.

The V call is TRBV28, the J call TRBJ1-2; D unclear. CDR1 MDHEN and CDR2 SYDVKM come from the germline V gene. CDR3 length: 14 amino acids. V was clipped by 3 bases and J by 8 bases, with 16 bases between them. CDR3 region: CASSFEQQMRGYTF. CDR3 DNA sequence: TGTGCCAGCAGTTTTGAACAGCAGATGAGAGGCTACACCTTC.

The J gene is TRBJ2-1, the V gene TRBV28; tentatively, D is TRBD2 (6 bases). The germline V gene encodes CDR1 MDHEN and CDR2 SYDVKM. The CDR3 has 18 amino acids. V was clipped by 5 bases and J by 4 bases, with 24 bases between them. The CDR3 loop reads CASSTVWLLRDLYNEQFF. For the CDR3, the DNA is TGTGCCAGCAGTACAGTTTGGTTGTTGCGGGACCTTTACAATGAGCAGTTCTTC.

V usage is TRBV27 and J usage is TRBJ2-7; 8 bases line up with TRBD2. V dropped 5 bases and J dropped 7; count of bases not matched to a gene: 7. The CDR3 consists of 13 residues. Germline-derived CDR1 and CDR2 are MNHEY and SMNVEV (reference sequence). The chain's CDR3 is CASSLLGTREQYF. The CDR3, as DNA: TGTGCCAGCAGTCTTCTAGGGACTAGAGAGCAGTACTTC.

The CDR3 sequence: CASSSGQGREAFF. Here the CDR3 DNA reads TGTGCCAGCAGTTCCGGACAGGGGAGGGAAGCTTTCTTT. The chain combines TRBV27 with TRBJ1-1, with 9 bases lining up with TRBD1. V gave up 4 bases and J gave up 8 bases; unmatched junction bases: 5. The germline CDR1 and CDR2 sequences are MNHEY and SMNVEV (reference sequence). The CDR3 contains 13 residues.

This chain connects TRBV19 to TRBJ1-1; D remains ambiguous. CDR3 size: 15 residues. The V gene lost 1 base and the J gene lost 6 bases, with 15 bases spanning the gap. Germline V CDR1 and CDR2: LNHDA, SQIVND (reference sequence). The chain's CDR3 is CASSIAFEGLAEAFF. DNA for the CDR3: TGTGCCAGTAGTATAGCTTTTGAGGGTCTGGCTGAAGCTTTCTTT.

The chain employs TRBV21-1 and TRBJ1-2; TRBD1 was called by the table and not checked on the DNA. TRBV21-1 is listed as a pseudogene. The CDR3 sequence is 13 residues long. The chain's CDR3 is CASSKDREHGYTF. The CDR3, as DNA: TGTGCCAGCAGCAAAGACAGGGAACATGGCTACACCTTC.

The rearrangement links TRBV9 to TRBJ1-4, with D possibly matching TRBD1 (5 bases). From germline, CDR1 is SGDLS and CDR2 YYNGEE. The ends were cut back, 3 bases at V and 0 bases at J, with 18 bases in the middle. The CDR3 is 18 amino acids. DNA of the CDR3: TGTGCCAGCAGCGAAGGGGAGGTTGGGGACCCAACTAATGAAAAACTGTTTTTT. It encodes CASSEGEVGDPTNEKLFF.

The V and J genes are TRBV7-3 and TRBJ2-3, with D possibly being TRBD2 (5 bases). The germline V gene encodes CDR1 SGHTA and CDR2 FQGTGA. The CDR3 covers 17 residues. V shed 1 base and J shed 2 bases, with 16 bases lying between them. The CDR3 sequence: CASSLKAAHAFTDTQYF. The CDR3 coding sequence is TGTGCCAGCAGCTTAAAAGCGGCCCACGCATTCACAGATACGCAGTATTTT.

V and J are TRBV6-5 and TRBJ1-2; no clear D gene. Germline CDR1 is MNHEY and CDR2 is SVGAGI. The ends were cut back, 0 bases at V and 6 bases at J, with 14 bases in the middle. This CDR3 is built from 15 residues. The CDR3 nucleotides read TGTGCCAGCAGTTACTCGACTAATATCTATCATGGCTACACCTTC. Translating gives CASSYSTNIYHGYTF.

This clone was counted once. The rearrangement joins TRBV27 to TRBJ1-2; D is ambiguous. In germline, CDR1 is MNHEY, CDR2 SMNVEV (reference sequence). This CDR3 is built from 15 residues. Trimming left V 7 bases short and J 4 bases short, with 19 bases between. CDR3 in amino acids: CASIGRTPTSYGYTF. As DNA, the CDR3 is TGTGCCAGCATAGGGCGGACTCCCACCTCCTATGGCTACACCTTC.

This sequence joins TRBV14 and TRBJ2-7; tentatively, D is TRBD1 (6 bases). The ends were cut back, 4 bases at V and 0 bases at J, with 16 bases in the middle. Germline CDR1 SGHDN, CDR2 FVKESK. The CDR3 runs to 16 residues. CDR3 nucleotides: TGTGCCAGCAGCCCGGCGGACAGCCCGATCTCCTACGAGCAGTACTTC. Translated: CASSPADSPISYEQYF.

The rearrangement links TRBV6-5 to TRBJ2-1, with 7 bases matching TRBD2. Trimming at V came to 2 bases and at J to 6 bases, leaving 7 bases not matched to a gene. Germline V gene lookup returns CDR1 MNHEY and CDR2 SVGAGI. CDR3 length equals 15 residues. The CDR3 DNA reads as TGTGCCAGCAGTTACGAGGGAGGGAGTCTCAATGAGCAGTTCTTC. Its protein product is CASSYEGGSLNEQFF.

The chain has TRBV14 and TRBJ1-2, with D possibly being TRBD1 (5 bases). Trimming removed 1 base at V and 4 bases at J, with 7 bases between. Germline CDR1 and CDR2: SGHDN and FVKESK. The CDR3 length is 13 residues. CDR3 in DNA: TGTGCCAGCAGCCAAGGACAGTTCTATGGCTACACCTTC. Translating gives CASSQGQFYGYTF.

The genes are TRBV21-1 and TRBJ2-5; the DNA was not used to check the table's D call, TRBD1. TRBV21-1 is an annotated pseudogene. This CDR3 has 14 residues. CDR3 in amino acids: CASSKAGRQETQYF. The CDR3 DNA reads TGTGCCAGCAGCAAAGCGGGGCGGCAAGAGACCCAGTACTTC.

This sequence joins TRBV13 and TRBJ2-7; 12 nucleotides agree with TRBD1. Trimming cost V 5 bases and J 7 bases; bases outside gene matches: 6. This CDR3 has 14 amino acids. Germline V lookup: CDR1 PRHDT, CDR2 FYEKMQ (reference sequence). Here the CDR3 reads CASSLRDRGREQYF. In nucleotides, the CDR3 is TGTGCCAGCAGCCTCCGGGACAGGGGGCGTGAGCAGTACTTC.

J is TRBJ2-1 and V is TRBV6-5; 8 bases map to TRBD2. Germline V gene data show CDR1 as MNHEY and CDR2 as SVGAGI. J was trimmed by 5 bases and V by 7 bases; bases with no gene match: 10. This CDR3 comprises 15 residues. CDR3 bases: TGTGCCAGCACCCTTAGCGGGAATAGCAACAATGAGCAGTTCTTC. Protein product: CASTLSGNSNNEQFF.

The chain joins TRBV19 to TRBJ1-2; D is perhaps TRBD1 (6 bases). The CDR3 is 14 amino acids. CDR1 LNHDA and CDR2 SQIVND come from the germline V gene (reference sequence). V lost 5 bases and J 2 bases, leaving 12 bases between the germline ends. The CDR3 DNA is TGTGCCAGTAGTGAAACAGGGCCCAACTATGGCTACACCTTC. Protein product: CASSETGPNYGYTF. The variable domain in full, with the rest retrieved from reference TRBV19 and TRBJ1-2, is DGGITQSPKYLFRKEGQNVTLSCEQNLNHDAMYWYRQDPGQGLRLIYYSQIVNDFQKGDIAEGYSVSREKKESFPLTVTSAQKNPTAFYLCASSETGPNYGYTFGSGTRLTVV.

The chain joins TRBV27 to TRBJ2-5, with a weak D call TRBD2 (7 bases). There are 13 residues in the CDR3. Per the germline V gene, CDR1 is MNHEY and CDR2 is SMNVEV (reference sequence). V lost 7 bases to trimming and J lost 1 base, with 10 bases between them. CDR3 nucleotides: TGTGCCAGCATGGCGGGGGCCCAAGAGACCCAGTACTTC. Encoded protein: CASMAGAQETQYF.